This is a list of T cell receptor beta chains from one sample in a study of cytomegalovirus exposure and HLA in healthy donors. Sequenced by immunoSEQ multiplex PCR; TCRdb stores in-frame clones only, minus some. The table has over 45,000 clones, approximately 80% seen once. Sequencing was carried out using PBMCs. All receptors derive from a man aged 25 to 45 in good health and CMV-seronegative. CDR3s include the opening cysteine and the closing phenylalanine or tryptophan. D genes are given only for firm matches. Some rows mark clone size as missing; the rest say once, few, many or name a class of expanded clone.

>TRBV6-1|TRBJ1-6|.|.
CASSYRGGNSPLHF
TGTGCCAGCAGTTATAGGGGGGGGAATTCACCCCTCCACTTT
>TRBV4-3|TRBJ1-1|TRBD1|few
CASSRQGNTEAFF
TGCGCCAGCAGCCGACAGGGGAACACTGAAGCTTTCTTT
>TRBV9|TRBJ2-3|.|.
CASSDHLSSGTDTQYF
TGTGCCAGCAGCGACCATCTTAGCTCGGGCACAGATACGCAGTATTTT
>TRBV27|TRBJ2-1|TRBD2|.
CASSLGLAGHNEQFF
TGTGCCAGCAGTCTCGGACTAGCGGGCCACAATGAGCAGTTCTTC
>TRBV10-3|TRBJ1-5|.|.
CAISEYDRGYQPQHF
TGTGCCATCAGTGAATATGATAGGGGCTATCAGCCCCAGCATTTT
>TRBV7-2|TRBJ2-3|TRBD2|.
CASSLRVLAGGTDTQYF
TGTGCCAGCAGCTTAAGGGTACTAGCGGGAGGAACAGATACGCAGTATTTT
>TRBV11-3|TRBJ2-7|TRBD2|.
CASSLGSSGSYEQYF
TGTGCCAGCAGCTTAGGGTCCAGCGGGAGCTACGAGCAGTACTTC
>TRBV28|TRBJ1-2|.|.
CASKIQDYGYTF
TGTGCCAGCAAAATACAAGATTATGGCTACACCTTC
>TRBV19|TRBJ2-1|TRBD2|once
CASKKGGLAGTDEQFF
TGTGCCAGTAAAAAAGGGGGACTAGCGGGAACCGATGAGCAGTTCTTC
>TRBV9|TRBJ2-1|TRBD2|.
CASSVSGSGRANEQFF
TGTGCCAGCAGCGTTAGTGGTAGCGGGAGGGCCAATGAGCAGTTCTTC
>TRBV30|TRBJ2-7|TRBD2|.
CAWSRGGTYEQYF
TGTGCCTGGAGTCGCGGGGGAACCTACGAGCAGTACTTC
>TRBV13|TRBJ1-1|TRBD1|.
CASLTGDRGLMNTEAFF
TGTGCCAGCCTAACTGGCGACAGGGGGCTGATGAACACTGAAGCTTTCTTT
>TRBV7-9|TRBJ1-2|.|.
CASSPPYRQGLYGYTF
TGTGCCAGCAGCCCTCCCTATCGGCAGGGTCTCTATGGCTACACCTTC
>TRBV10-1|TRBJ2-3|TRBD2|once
CASSGYSGNYTDTQYF
TGCGCCAGCAGTGGCTATAGCGGGAATTATACAGATACGCAGTATTTT
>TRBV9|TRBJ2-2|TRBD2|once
CASSVDIAGSTGELFF
TGTGCCAGCAGCGTAGATATAGCGGGAAGCACCGGGGAGCTGTTTTTT
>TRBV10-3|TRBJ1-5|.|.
CAIRGGDQPQHF
TGTGCCATCAGAGGGGGGGATCAGCCCCAGCATTTT
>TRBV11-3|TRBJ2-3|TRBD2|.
CASSLGLRVEGTDTQYF
TGTGCCAGCAGCTTGGGACTACGAGTAGAGGGCACAGATACGCAGTATTTT
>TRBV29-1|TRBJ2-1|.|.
CSVEGARNEQFF
TGCAGCGTTGAGGGGGCGCGTAATGAGCAGTTCTTC
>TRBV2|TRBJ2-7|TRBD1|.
CASSETGVYEQYF
TGTGCCAGCAGTGAGACAGGGGTGTACGAGCAGTACTTC
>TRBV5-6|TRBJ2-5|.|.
CASSLGGPRYF
TGTGCCAGCAGCTTGGGCGGGCCACGGTACTTC
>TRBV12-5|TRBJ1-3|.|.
CASGLIPGSPGNTIYF
TGTGCTAGTGGTTTGATACCTGGGAGTCCTGGAAACACCATATATTTT
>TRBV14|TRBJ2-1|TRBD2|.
CASSQATGGAGYNEQFF
TGTGCCAGCAGCCAAGCGACGGGGGGGGCAGGCTACAATGAGCAGTTCTTC
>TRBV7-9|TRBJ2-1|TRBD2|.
CASSLTSGSGNEQFF
TGTGCCAGCAGCCTCACTAGCGGGAGTGGAAATGAGCAGTTCTTC
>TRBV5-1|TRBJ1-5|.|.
CASSPGGTSVGQPQHF
TGCGCCAGCAGCCCGGGGGGGACTTCGGTAGGTCAGCCCCAGCATTTT
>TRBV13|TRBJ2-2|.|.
CASSFASVSSAGELFF
TGTGCCAGCAGCTTCGCTAGCGTCTCTAGCGCCGGGGAGCTGTTTTTT
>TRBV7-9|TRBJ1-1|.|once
CASSAQGLNTEAFF
TGTGCCAGCAGCGCACAGGGTCTGAACACTGAAGCTTTCTTT
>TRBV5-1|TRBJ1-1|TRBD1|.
CASSRGQSRLNTEAFF
TGCGCCAGCAGCAGGGGACAGTCGCGACTGAACACTGAAGCTTTCTTT
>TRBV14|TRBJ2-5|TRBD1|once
CASSRMTGGRETQYF
TGTGCCAGCAGCCGTATGACAGGGGGCCGAGAGACCCAGTACTTC
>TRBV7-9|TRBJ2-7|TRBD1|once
CASSLKGQGFYEQYF
TGTGCCAGCAGCTTAAAGGGACAGGGTTTCTACGAGCAGTACTTC
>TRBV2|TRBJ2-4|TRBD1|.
CASTPGQGWENIQYF
TGTGCCAGCACCCCAGGACAGGGGTGGGAAAACATTCAGTACTTC
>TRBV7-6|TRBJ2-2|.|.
CASSERQPENTGELFF
TGTGCCAGCAGCGAGAGACAACCGGAGAACACCGGGGAGCTGTTTTTT
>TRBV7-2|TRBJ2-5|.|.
CASSLVLRSGETQYF
TGTGCCAGCAGCTTAGTCTTGCGGTCCGGAGAGACCCAGTACTTC
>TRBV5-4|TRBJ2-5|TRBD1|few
CASSPPQGAVVETQYF
TGTGCCAGCAGTCCACCCCAGGGGGCTGTCGTGGAGACCCAGTACTTC
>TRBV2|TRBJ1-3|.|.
CASSEGRPSGNTIYF
TGTGCCAGCAGTGAAGGGAGGCCATCTGGAAACACCATATATTTT
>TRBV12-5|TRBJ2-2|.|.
CASELNTGELFF
TGTGCTAGTGAGCTGAACACCGGGGAGCTGTTTTTT
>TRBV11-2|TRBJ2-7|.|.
CASSSGWGNYEQYF
TGTGCCAGCAGCAGCGGGTGGGGCAACTACGAGCAGTACTTC
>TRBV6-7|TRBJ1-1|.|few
CASTPETWPCMNTEAFF
TGTGCCAGCACGCCCGAGACATGGCCCTGTATGAACACTGAAGCTTTCTTT
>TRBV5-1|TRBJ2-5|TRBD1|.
CASSGTGTGRWTQYF
TGCGCCAGCAGCGGCACCGGGACAGGGCGATGGACCCAGTACTTC
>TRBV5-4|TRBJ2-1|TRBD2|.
CASSFGASGRVYNEQFF
TGTGCCAGCAGCTTTGGGGCTAGCGGGAGGGTTTACAATGAGCAGTTCTTC
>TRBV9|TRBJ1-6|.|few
CASSVTANSPLHF
TGTGCCAGCAGCGTGACAGCTAATTCACCCCTCCACTTT
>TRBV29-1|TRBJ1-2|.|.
CSVDSVDGYTF
TGCAGCGTTGATTCGGTAGATGGCTACACCTTC